The clone carrying this TCR beta chain appeared a single time. This record belongs to a study of T cell responses to AZD1222 COVID-19 vaccine. Some clones are missing from TCRdb's copy, which holds only in-frame ones; the method was immunoSEQ multiplex PCR. The sample has tens of thousands of clones, nearly 90% seen once. Per germline, CDR1 MNHEY and CDR2 SMNVEV (reference sequence). V was cut by 6 bases and J by 2 bases, with 21 bases left in between. The CDR3 is made up of 17 amino acids. The starting material was peripheral blood, obtained on day 0 of AZD1222 vaccination. This TCR was sampled from an adult in good health. This chain links TRBV27 with TRBJ2-3; D may be TRBD2 (7 bases). CDR3 in DNA: TGTGCCAGCAGCTCACGGAATCGGGGGGCCCTCACAGATACGCAGTATTTT. It specifies CASSSRNRGALTDTQYF.